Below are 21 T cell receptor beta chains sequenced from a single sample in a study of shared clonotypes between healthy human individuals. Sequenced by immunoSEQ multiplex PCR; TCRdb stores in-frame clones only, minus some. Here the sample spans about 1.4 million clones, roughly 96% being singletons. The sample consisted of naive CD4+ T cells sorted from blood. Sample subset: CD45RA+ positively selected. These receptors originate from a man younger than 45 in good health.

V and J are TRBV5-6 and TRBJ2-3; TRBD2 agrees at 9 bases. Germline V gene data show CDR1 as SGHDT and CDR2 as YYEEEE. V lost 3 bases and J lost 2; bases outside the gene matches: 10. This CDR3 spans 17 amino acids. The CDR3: CASSSRRGGRATDTQYF. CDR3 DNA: TGTGCCAGCAGCTCTCGTCGCGGCGGGAGGGCCACAGATACGCAGTATTTT.

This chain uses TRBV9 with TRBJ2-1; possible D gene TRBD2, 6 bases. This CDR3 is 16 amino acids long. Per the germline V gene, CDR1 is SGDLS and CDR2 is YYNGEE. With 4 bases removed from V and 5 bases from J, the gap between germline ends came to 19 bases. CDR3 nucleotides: TGTGCCAGCAGCCGCGGGGTAGCGCTGAAGGACAATGAGCAGTTCTTC. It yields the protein CASSRGVALKDNEQFF.

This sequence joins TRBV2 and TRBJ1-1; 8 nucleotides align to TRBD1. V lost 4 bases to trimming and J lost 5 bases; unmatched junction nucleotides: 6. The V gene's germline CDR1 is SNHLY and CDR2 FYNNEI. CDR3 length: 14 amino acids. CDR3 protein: CASSARQGSTEAFF. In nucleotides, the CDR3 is TGTGCCAGCAGTGCTCGACAGGGGAGTACTGAAGCTTTCTTT.

The CDR3 reads CASSPPGQGSYNEQFF. CDR3 in DNA: TGTGCCAGCAGCCCGCCGGGACAGGGGTCCTACAATGAGCAGTTCTTC. V gene TRBV7-3 combines with J gene TRBJ2-1; 10 bases line up with TRBD1. After removal of 5 bases from V and 1 base from J, the junction contained 5 bases not matched to a gene. Germline assignment: CDR1 SGHTA and CDR2 FQGTGA. The CDR3 totals 16 residues.

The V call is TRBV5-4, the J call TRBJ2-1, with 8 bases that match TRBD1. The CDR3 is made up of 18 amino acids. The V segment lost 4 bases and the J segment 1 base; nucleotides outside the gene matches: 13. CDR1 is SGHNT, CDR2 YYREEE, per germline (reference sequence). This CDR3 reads CASSRGTGGRGSYNEQFF. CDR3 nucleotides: TGTGCCAGCAGCCGTGGGACAGGCGGACGTGGTTCCTACAATGAGCAGTTCTTC. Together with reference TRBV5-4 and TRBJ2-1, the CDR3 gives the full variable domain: ETGVTQSPTHLIKTRGQQVTLRCSSQSGHNTVSWYQQALGQGPQFIFQYYREEENGRGNFPPRFSGLQFPNYSSELNVNALELDDSALYLCASSRGTGGRGSYNEQFFGPGTRLTVL.

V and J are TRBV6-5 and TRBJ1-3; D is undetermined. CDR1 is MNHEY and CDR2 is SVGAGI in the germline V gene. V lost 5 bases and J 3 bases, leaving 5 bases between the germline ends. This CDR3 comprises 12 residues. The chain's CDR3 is CASSQSGNTIYF. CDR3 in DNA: TGTGCCAGCAGTCAAAGTGGAAACACCATATATTTT.

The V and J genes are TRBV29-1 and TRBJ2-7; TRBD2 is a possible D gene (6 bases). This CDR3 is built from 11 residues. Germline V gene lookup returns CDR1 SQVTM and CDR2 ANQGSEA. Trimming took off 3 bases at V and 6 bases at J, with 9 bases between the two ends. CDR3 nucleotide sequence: TGCAGCGTTGATGGAGGGCCCGAGCAGTACTTC. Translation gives CSVDGGPEQYF.

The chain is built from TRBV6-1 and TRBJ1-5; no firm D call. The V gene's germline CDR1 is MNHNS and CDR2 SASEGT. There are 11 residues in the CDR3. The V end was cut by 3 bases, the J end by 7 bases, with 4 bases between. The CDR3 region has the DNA TGTGCCAGCAGTGATCCCCAGCCCCAGCATTTT. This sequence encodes CASSDPQPQHF.

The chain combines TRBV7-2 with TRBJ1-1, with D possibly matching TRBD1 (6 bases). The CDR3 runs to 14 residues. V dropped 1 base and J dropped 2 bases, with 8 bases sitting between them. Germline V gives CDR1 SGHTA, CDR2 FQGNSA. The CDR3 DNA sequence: TGTGCCAGCAGCTTAGGTGGGGGCAACACTGAAGCTTTCTTT. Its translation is CASSLGGGNTEAFF.

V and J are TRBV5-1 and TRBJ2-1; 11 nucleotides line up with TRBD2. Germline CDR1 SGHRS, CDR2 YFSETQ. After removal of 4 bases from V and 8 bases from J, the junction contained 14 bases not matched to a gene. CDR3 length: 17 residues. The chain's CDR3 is CASSPGLAGPKNDEQFF. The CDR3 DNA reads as TGCGCCAGCAGCCCTGGACTAGCGGGCCCTAAGAACGATGAGCAGTTCTTC. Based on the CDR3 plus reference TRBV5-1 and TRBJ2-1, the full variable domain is KAGVTQTPRYLIKTRGQQVTLSCSPISGHRSVSWYQQTPGQGLQFLFEYFSETQRNKGNFPGRFSGRQFSNSRSEMNVSTLELGDSALYLCASSPGLAGPKNDEQFFGPGTRLTVL.

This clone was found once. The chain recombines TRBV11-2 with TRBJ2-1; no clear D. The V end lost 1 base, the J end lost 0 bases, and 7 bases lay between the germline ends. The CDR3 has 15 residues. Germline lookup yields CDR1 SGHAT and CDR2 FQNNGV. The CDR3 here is CASSLAQSSYNEQFF. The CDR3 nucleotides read TGTGCCAGCAGCTTAGCTCAGAGCTCCTACAATGAGCAGTTCTTC.

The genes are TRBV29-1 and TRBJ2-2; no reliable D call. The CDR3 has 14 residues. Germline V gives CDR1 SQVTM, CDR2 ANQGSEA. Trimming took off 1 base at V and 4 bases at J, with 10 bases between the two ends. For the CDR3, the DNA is TGCAGCGTTGAAGGCGGCCAAGGCACCGGGGAGCTGTTTTTT. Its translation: CSVEGGQGTGELFF.

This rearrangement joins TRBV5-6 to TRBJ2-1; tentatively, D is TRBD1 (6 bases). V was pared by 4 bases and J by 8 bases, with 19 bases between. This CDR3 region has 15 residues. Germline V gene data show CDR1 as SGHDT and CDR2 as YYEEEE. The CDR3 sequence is CASSPVGGRFDEQFF. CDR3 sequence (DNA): TGTGCCAGCAGCCCTGTAGGGGGAAGGTTTGATGAGCAGTTCTTC. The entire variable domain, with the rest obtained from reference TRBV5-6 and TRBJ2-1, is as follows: DAGVTQSPTHLIKTRGQQVTLRCSPKSGHDTVSWYQQALGQGPQFIFQYYEEEERQRGNFPDRFSGHQFPNYSSELNVNALLLGDSALYLCASSPVGGRFDEQFFGPGTRLTVL.

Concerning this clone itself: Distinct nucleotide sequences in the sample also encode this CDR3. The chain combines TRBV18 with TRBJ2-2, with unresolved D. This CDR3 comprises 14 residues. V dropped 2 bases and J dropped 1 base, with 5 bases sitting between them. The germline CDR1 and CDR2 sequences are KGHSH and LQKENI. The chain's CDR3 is CASSPTRNTGELFF. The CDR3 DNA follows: TGTGCCAGCTCACCAACACGGAACACCGGGGAGCTGTTTTTT.

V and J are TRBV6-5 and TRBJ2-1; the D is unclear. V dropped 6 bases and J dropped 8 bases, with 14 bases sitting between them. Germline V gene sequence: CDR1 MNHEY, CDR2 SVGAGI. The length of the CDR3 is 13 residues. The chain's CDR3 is CASRGMRPDEQFF. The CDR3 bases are TGTGCCAGCAGGGGGATGAGGCCAGATGAGCAGTTCTTC.

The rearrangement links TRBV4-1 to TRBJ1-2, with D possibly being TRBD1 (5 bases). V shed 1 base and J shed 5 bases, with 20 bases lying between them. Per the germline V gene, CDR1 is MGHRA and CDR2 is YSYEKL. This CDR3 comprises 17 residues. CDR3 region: CASSQVRAKRGRYGYTF. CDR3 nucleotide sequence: TGCGCCAGCAGCCAAGTGAGGGCCAAGAGGGGACGATATGGCTACACCTTC.

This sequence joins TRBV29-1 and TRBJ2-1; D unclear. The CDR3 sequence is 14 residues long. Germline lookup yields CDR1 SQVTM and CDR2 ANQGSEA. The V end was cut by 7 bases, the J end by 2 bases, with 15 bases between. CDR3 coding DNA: TGCAGCGCCCCGGTTAGCCCTACCTACAATGAGCAGTTCTTC. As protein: CSAPVSPTYNEQFF.

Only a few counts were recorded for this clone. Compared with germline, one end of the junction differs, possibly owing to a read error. The CDR3, as DNA: TGCAGCGTTGAGCGGGACATAATTATTGAAGGTTTCTTT. Amino acid sequence: CSVERDIIIEGFF. The chain has TRBV29-1 and TRBJ1-1; a weak D match, TRBD1 (6 bases). The V gene's germline CDR1 is SQVTM and CDR2 ANQGSEA. The CDR3 loop spans 13 amino acids.

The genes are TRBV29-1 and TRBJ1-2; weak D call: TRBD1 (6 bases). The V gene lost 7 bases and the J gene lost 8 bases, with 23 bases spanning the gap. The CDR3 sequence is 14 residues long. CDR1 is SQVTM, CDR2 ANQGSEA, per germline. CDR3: CSAKQGLLTDGYTF. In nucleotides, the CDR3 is TGCAGCGCTAAACAGGGATTACTAACCGACGGCTACACCTTC.

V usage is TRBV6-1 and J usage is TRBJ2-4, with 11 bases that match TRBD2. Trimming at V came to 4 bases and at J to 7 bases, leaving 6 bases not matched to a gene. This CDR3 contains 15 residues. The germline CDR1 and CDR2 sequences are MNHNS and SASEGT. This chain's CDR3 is CASSAGSGRVNIQYF. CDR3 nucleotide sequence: TGTGCCAGCAGTGCGGGTAGCGGGAGGGTTAACATTCAGTACTTC.

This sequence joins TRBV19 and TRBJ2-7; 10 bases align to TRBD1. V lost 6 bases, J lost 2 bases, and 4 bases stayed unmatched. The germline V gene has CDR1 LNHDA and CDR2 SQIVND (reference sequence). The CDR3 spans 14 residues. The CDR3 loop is CASRTGQGAYEQYF. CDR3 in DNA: TGTGCCAGTAGGACAGGACAGGGGGCCTACGAGCAGTACTTC.